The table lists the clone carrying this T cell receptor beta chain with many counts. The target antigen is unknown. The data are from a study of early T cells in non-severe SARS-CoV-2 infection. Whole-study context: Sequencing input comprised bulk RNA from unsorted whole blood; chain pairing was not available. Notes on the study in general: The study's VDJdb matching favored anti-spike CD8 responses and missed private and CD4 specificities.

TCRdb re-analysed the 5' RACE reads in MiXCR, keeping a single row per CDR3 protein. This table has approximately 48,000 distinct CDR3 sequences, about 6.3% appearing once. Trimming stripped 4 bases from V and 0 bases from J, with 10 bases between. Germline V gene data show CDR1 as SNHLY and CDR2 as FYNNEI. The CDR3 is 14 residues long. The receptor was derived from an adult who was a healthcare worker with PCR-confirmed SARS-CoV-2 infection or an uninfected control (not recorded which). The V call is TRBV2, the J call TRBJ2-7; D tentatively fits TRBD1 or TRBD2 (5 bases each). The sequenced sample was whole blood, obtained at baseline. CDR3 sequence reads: CASSGAGSSYEQYF. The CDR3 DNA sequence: TGTGCCAGCAGTGGGGCAGGGAGCTCCTACGAGCAGTACTTC.